The clone carrying this TCR beta chain was observed once. This sample was taken from a study of technical replicates of blood from several donors. Losses at the gene ends were 6 bases for V and 5 bases for J; bases not matched to a gene: 9. Per germline, CDR1 SGHTA and CDR2 FQGTGA. The CDR3 length is 14 residues. Sequencing used immunoSEQ multiplex PCR; TCRdb keeps in-frame clones, though not all of them. The sample has about 100,000 clones, about 94% seen once; the top ten hold 0.2% to 0.25%. Sequenced input: T cells isolated from PBMCs. This TCR was recovered from a human donor in good health. This chain uses TRBV7-3 with TRBJ2-7; the match to TRBD2 covers 8 bases. As DNA, the CDR3 is TGTGCCAGCAGTGAACGGGGGGGGGAGAACGAGCAGTACTTC. It translates to CASSERGGENEQYF.